One sample yielded the 8 T cell receptor beta chains listed below, sequenced in a study of regulatory T cells. The PCR used 52 TRBV and 13 TRBJ primers. Libraries were prepared by immunoSEQ multiplex PCR; TCRdb keeps only in-frame clonotypes and omits some of them. The sample lists 20,000 to 25,000 clones; 93% were seen once. Sequencing was performed on CD8+ T cells sorted from blood. Every receptor here comes from a child aged 2 to 10 with CD3G deficiency.

The chain combines TRBV7-9 with TRBJ2-7; 7 bases are shared with TRBD2. Germline CDR1 SEHNR, CDR2 FQNEAQ (reference sequence). This CDR3 has 13 amino acids. Trimming cost V 5 bases and J 6 bases; bases outside gene matches: 7. The CDR3 nucleotides read TGTGCCAGCAGCCCCCCGGGGGGTAGCGAGCAGTACTTC. It encodes CASSPPGGSEQYF. The whole variable domain, remainder taken from reference TRBV7-9 and TRBJ2-7, is DTGVSQNPRHKITKRGQNVTFRCDPISEHNRLYWYRQTLGQGPEFLTYFQNEAQLEKSRLLSDRFSAERPKGSFSTLEIQRTEQGDSAMYLCASSPPGGSEQYFGPGTRLTVT.

The chain is built from TRBV6-1 and TRBJ2-7; TRBD2 aligns across 9 bases. CDR1 and CDR2 from the germline V gene are MNHNS and SASEGT. The CDR3 contains 14 residues. V lost 5 bases, J lost 6 bases, and 8 bases stayed unmatched. Written as DNA, the CDR3 is TGTGCCAGCAGTCCTAGCGGGAACCCAGGCGAGCAGTACTTC. This translates into CASSPSGNPGEQYF.

The chain carries TRBV6-1 and TRBJ1-2; the match to TRBD1 covers 8 bases. V dropped 4 bases and J dropped 6; count of bases not matched to a gene: 16. Germline loops: CDR1 MNHNS, CDR2 SASEGT. This CDR3 comprises 17 residues. The CDR3 here is CASSVVSSGRGLNGYTF. The CDR3 DNA reads TGTGCCAGCAGTGTCGTGAGTTCGGGCAGGGGGCTAAATGGCTACACCTTC.

The rearrangement links TRBV28 to TRBJ1-5; TRBD1 agrees at 10 bases. Per the germline V gene, CDR1 is MDHEN and CDR2 is SYDVKM. CDR3 length: 14 amino acids. Trimming took 2 bases from V and 5 from J; bases not matched to a gene: 0. CDR3 sequence (DNA): TGTGCCAGCAGTTTAGGGACAGGGGATCAGCCCCAGCATTTT. Translated, it gives CASSLGTGDQPQHF.

The chain links TRBV6-1 to TRBJ1-3; 8 positions match TRBD1. Germline trimming cut 5 bases from V and 1 base from J; bases unmatched to any gene: 4. The germline V gene encodes CDR1 MNHNS and CDR2 SASEGT. CDR3 length: 15 amino acids. This chain's CDR3 is CASSSRTGSGNTIYF. The DNA for the CDR3 is TGTGCCAGCAGTTCGAGGACAGGGTCTGGAAACACCATATATTTT.

This chain uses TRBV7-8 with TRBJ2-5; D is unclear. The CDR3 runs 11 residues. The germline V and J ends were trimmed by 0 bases and 4 bases, with 0 bases remaining between them. Germline-derived CDR1 and CDR2 are SGHVS and FQNEAQ. CDR3 sequence: CASSLAETQYF. For the CDR3, the DNA is TGTGCCAGCAGCTTAGCAGAGACCCAGTACTTC.

The chain is built from TRBV28 and TRBJ2-7, with D perhaps TRBD1 (5 bases). V dropped 6 bases and J dropped 4 bases, with 13 bases sitting between them. The CDR3 is 13 amino acids. CDR1 is MDHEN, CDR2 SYDVKM, per germline. CDR3 sequence (DNA): TGTGCCAGCAGCCCTTCTCCAGGGTACGAGCAGTACTTC. Residues: CASSPSPGYEQYF. Full variable domain (outside the CDR3, taken from reference TRBV28 and TRBJ2-7): DVKVTQSSRYLVKRTGEKVFLECVQDMDHENMFWYRQDPGLGLRLIYFSYDVKMKEKGDIPEGYSVSREKKERFSLILESASTNQTSMYLCASSPSPGYEQYFGPGTRLTVT.

The chain has TRBV28 and TRBJ2-7, with a weak D call TRBD2 (6 bases). CDR1 is MDHEN, CDR2 SYDVKM, per germline. The CDR3 extends over 15 amino acids. Trimming removed 4 bases from V and 2 bases from J, with 15 bases in between. The CDR3 DNA reads TGTGCCAGCAGTTCGGGACTCCAAATCACCTACGAGCAGTACTTC. Translating gives CASSSGLQITYEQYF. Using reference TRBV28 and TRBJ2-7 for the parts outside the CDR3, the full variable domain is DVKVTQSSRYLVKRTGEKVFLECVQDMDHENMFWYRQDPGLGLRLIYFSYDVKMKEKGDIPEGYSVSREKKERFSLILESASTNQTSMYLCASSSGLQITYEQYFGPGTRLTVT.